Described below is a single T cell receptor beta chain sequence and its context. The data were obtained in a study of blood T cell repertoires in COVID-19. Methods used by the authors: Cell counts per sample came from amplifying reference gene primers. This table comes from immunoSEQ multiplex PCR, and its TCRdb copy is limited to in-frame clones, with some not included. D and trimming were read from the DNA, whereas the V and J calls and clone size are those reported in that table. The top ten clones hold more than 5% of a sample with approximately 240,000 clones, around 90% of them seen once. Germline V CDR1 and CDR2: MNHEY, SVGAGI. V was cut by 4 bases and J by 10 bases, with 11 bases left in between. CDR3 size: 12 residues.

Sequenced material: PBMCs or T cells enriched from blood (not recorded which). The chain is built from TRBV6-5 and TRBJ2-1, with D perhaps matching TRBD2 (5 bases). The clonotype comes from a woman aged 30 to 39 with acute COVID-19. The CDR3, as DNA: TGTGCCAGCAGTTCTTCCCCGGGGGAGCAGTTCTTC. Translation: CASSSSPGEQFF.